The T cell receptor beta chain described here comes from a study of metastatic and nonmetastatic thyroid tumors. How the authors handled the data: Differences in CDR3 between clinicopathological groups were drawn on to build a classifier intended to discriminate distant-metastatic papillary thyroid cancer patients. TCRdb re-called the PCR reads via MiXCR. Here the V and J calls rest on TCRdb's processing, not on the authors' analysis. The sample has about 22,000 clones, 36% seen once. The CDR3 runs 17 residues. Losses at the gene ends were 1 base for V and 1 base for J; bases not matched to a gene: 4. Per germline, CDR1 SGHVS and CDR2 FNYEAQ. Thyroid surgery had not been preceded by any treatment in any patient.

The origin of this receptor is a male donor with papillary thyroid cancer or a benign thyroid nodule (not recorded which). Some clones in this sample may be carry-over from other donors' samples. V gene TRBV7-6 combines with J gene TRBJ2-2, with 9 nucleotides matching TRBD1. Sequencing used blood. The DNA of the CDR3 is TGTGCCAGCAGCTTAGAGGGGACAGGGCTGAACACCGGGGAGCTGTTTTTT. Residues: CASSLEGTGLNTGELFF.